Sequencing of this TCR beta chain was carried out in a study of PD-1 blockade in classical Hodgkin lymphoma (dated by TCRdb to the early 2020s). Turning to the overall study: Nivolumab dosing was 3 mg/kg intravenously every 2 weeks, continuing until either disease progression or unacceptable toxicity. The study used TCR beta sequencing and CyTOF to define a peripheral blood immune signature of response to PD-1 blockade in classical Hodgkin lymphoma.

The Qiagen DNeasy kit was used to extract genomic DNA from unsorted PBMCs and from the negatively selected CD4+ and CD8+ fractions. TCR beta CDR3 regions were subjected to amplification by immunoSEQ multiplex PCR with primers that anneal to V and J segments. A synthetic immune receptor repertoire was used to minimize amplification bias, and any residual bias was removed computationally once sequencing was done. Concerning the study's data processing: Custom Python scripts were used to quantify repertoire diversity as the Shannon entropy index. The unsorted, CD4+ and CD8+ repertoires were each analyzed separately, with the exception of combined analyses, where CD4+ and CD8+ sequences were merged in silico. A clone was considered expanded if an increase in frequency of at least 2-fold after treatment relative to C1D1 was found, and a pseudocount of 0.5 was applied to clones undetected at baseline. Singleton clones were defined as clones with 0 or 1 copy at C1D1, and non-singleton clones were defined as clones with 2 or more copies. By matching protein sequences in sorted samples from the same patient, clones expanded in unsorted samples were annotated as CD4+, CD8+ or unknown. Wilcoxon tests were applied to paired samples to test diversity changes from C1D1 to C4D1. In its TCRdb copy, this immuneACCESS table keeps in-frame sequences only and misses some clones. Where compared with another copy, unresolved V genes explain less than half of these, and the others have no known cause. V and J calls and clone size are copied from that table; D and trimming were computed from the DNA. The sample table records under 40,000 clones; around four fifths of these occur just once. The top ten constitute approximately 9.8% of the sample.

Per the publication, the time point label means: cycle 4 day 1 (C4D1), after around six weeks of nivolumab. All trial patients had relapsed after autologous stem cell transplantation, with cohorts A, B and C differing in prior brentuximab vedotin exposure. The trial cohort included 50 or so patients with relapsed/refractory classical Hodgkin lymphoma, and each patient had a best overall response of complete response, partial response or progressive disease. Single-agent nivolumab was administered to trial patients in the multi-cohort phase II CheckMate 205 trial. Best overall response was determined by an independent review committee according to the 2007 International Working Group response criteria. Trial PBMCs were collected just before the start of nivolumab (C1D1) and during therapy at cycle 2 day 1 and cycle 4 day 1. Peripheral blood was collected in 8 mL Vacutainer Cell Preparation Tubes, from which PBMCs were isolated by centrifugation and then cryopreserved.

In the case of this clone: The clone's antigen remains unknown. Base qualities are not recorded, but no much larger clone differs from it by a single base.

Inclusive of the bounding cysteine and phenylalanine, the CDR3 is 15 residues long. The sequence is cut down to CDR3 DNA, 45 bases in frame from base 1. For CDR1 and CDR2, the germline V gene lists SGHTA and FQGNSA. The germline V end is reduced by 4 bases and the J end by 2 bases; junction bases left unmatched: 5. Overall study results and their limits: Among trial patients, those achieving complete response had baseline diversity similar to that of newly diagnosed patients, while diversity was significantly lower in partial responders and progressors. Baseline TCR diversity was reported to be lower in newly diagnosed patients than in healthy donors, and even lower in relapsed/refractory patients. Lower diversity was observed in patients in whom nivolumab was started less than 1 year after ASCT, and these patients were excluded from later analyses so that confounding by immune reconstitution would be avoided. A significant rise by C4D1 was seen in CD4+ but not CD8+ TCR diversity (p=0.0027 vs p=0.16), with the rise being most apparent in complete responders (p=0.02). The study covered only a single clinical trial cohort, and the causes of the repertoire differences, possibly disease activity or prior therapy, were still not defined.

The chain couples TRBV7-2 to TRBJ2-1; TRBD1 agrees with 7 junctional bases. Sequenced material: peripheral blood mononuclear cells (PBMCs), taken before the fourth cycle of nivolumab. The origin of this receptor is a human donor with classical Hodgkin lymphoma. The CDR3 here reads CASSSTGAAYNEQFF. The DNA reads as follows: TGTGCCAGCAGCTCAACAGGGGCCGCCTACAATGAGCAGTTCTTC.